These 9 T cell receptor beta chains were sequenced from one sample in a study of shared clonotypes between healthy human individuals. Naive CD8 cells lacked CD45RO and underwent positive selection for CCR7, leaving out terminally differentiated effector memory CD45RA+ cells. Repertoires were generated with immunoSEQ multiplex PCR, while TCRdb's copy carries only in-frame clones and drops some. The top ten clones hold 1.5% to 2% of a sample with around 1.9 million clones, around 93% of them seen once. The sequencing input was naive CD8+ T cells from PBMCs. These receptors originate from a man younger than 35 in good health. Some clones in this sample may be carry-over from other donors' samples.

This clone is a singleton in its sample. The rearrangement joins TRBV7-2 to TRBJ1-5, with D maybe TRBD1 (5 bases). This CDR3 is built from 16 residues. Germline-derived CDR1 and CDR2 are SGHTA and FQGNSA. V was trimmed by 2 bases and J by 6 bases, leaving 17 bases between them. DNA of the CDR3: TGTGCCAGCAGCTTACGAGGGTATCAGGGAATTCAGCCCCAGCATTTT. It is translated as CASSLRGYQGIQPQHF.

The chain carries TRBV27 and TRBJ2-1; 8 bases line up with TRBD1. CDR1 is MNHEY, CDR2 SMNVEV, per germline (reference sequence). The CDR3 extends over 17 amino acids. The V gene end was trimmed by 2 bases and the J gene end by 4 bases; junction bases not matched to a gene: 10. CDR3 sequence: CASSLGIGTGGYNEQFF. CDR3 DNA sequence: TGTGCCAGCAGTTTAGGAATAGGAACAGGGGGATACAATGAGCAGTTCTTC.

This sequence joins TRBV7-2 and TRBJ1-5, with 8 bases aligning to TRBD1. This CDR3 has 16 amino acids. Germline values: CDR1 SGHTA, CDR2 FQGNSA. Trimming at V came to 0 bases and at J to 0 bases, leaving 1 base not matched to a gene. DNA for the CDR3: TGTGCCAGCAGCTTAGCGGGACAGGCTAGCAATCAGCCCCAGCATTTT. Its translation is CASSLAGQASNQPQHF.

The chain employs TRBV19 and TRBJ1-2, with 7 positions matching TRBD1. The CDR3 loop spans 15 amino acids. Per germline, CDR1 LNHDA and CDR2 SQIVND (reference sequence). V was clipped by 5 bases and J by 0 bases; unmatched bases: 6. The CDR3 loop reads CASSYLGTANYGYTF. The CDR3 DNA reads TGTGCCAGTAGTTACCTCGGGACAGCTAACTATGGCTACACCTTC.

The J gene is TRBJ2-1, the V gene TRBV5-6; D is possibly TRBD2 (6 bases). The CDR3 has 18 residues. V was trimmed by 4 bases and J by 0 bases, leaving 20 bases between them. CDR1 is SGHDT and CDR2 is YYEEEE in the germline V gene. CDR3 loop: CASSPNSFGGGSYNEQFF. DNA of the CDR3: TGTGCCAGCAGCCCTAATAGTTTCGGGGGAGGCTCCTACAATGAGCAGTTCTTC.

The chain is built from TRBV2 and TRBJ2-1; D not certain. The germline CDR1 and CDR2 sequences are SNHLY and FYNNEI. CDR3 length equals 16 residues. V was pared by 2 bases and J by 5 bases, with 16 bases between. The chain's CDR3 is CASSESLGLEDNEQFF. As DNA, the CDR3 is TGTGCCAGCAGTGAAAGTTTGGGCCTAGAGGACAATGAGCAGTTCTTC.

The rearrangement uses TRBV9 and TRBJ2-1; a possible D gene is TRBD2 (5 bases). The CDR3 spans 16 residues. The germline V and J ends were trimmed by 0 bases and 3 bases, with 13 bases remaining between them. The germline V gene has CDR1 SGDLS and CDR2 YYNGEE. The DNA of the CDR3 is TGTGCCAGCAGCGTAGCGGGGTTTCAGCTCTACAATGAGCAGTTCTTC. Its protein product is CASSVAGFQLYNEQFF.

The rearrangement links TRBV6-1 to TRBJ2-5; 8 bases align to TRBD1. The CDR3 is 16 amino acids. Germline V CDR1 and CDR2: MNHNS, SASEGT. V gave up 0 bases and J gave up 5 bases; unmatched junction bases: 8. In DNA form, the CDR3 reads TGTGCCAGCAGTGAAGCGTATCCAGGGGGCGTGGAGACCCAGTACTTC. As protein: CASSEAYPGGVETQYF.

The V and J genes are TRBV6-5 and TRBJ1-2; the D gene is possibly TRBD1 (6 bases). With 6 bases removed from V and 8 bases from J, the gap between germline ends came to 16 bases. The germline gives CDR1 MNHEY, CDR2 SVGAGI. This CDR3 is built from 13 residues. The CDR3 nucleotides are TGTGCCAGCAGAGGGGACGGGGACAACGGCTACACCTTC. It translates to CASRGDGDNGYTF.